This TCR beta chain was observed in a study of blood T cell repertoires in COVID-19. Study overall: Samples of COVID-19 (acute and convalescent) were obtained from the United States, Italy and Spain. Nucleic acid was either cDNA or gDNA, and it came from T cells, B-cell-depleted T cells, or PBMCs.

Per germline, CDR1 KGHSH and CDR2 LQKENI. Trimming took off 6 bases at V and 3 bases at J, with 17 bases between the two ends. This CDR3 region has 15 residues. The repertoire was sequenced with immunoSEQ multiplex PCR; TCRdb's copy has only in-frame clones and lacks some. Of about 74,000 clones in the sample, under 95% were seen once. This receptor was obtained from a man over 45 with acute or convalescent COVID-19. The chain uses TRBV18 and TRBJ1-1; tentatively, D is TRBD1 (6 bases). Sample: peripheral blood. CDR3 protein: CASSLGGRPDTEAFF. The CDR3 DNA is TGTGCCAGCTCCCTAGGGGGACGGCCCGACACTGAAGCTTTCTTT.